This is a list of T cell receptor beta chains from one sample in a study of identical twins. MiXCR, applied by TCRdb to the 5' RACE reads, yields one record per CDR3 protein. The sample yields some 660,000 distinct CDR3 sequences, roughly 8% seen once. The same sample was also used in a study of yellow fever vaccine responses in identical twins.

The sequencing sample was made of PBMCs. Source of these receptors: a woman between 18 and 29 years old in good health. The CDR3 runs from the conserved cysteine through the conserved F or W. D genes are given only for firm matches. Size is stated for part of the rows, as once, few or many counts, or as a class when the clone is expanded.

TRBJ2-7,TRBD2,TRBV5-6,few,TGTGCCAGCAGCTCTATGGGACTAGCTCGCTACGAGCAGTACTTC,CASSSMGLARYEQYF
TRBJ2-5,TRBD1,TRBV19,once,TGTGCCAGTAGTAGCTGGACAGGGACAGAGACCCAGTACTTC,CASSSWTGTETQYF
TRBJ2-1,NA,TRBV10-3,many,TGTGCCATCAGTGACCCGACTAGGGATGGCAATGAGCAGTTCTTC,CAISDPTRDGNEQFF
TRBJ1-2,TRBD1,TRBV10-2,NA,TGCGCCAGCAGTCAGACAGGGAGGGTCTATGGCTACACCTTC,CASSQTGRVYGYTF
TRBJ2-3,NA,TRBV29-1,NA,TGCAGCGTGGGGGCTCGCACAGATACGCAGTATTTT,CSVGARTDTQYF
TRBJ2-2,NA,TRBV15,NA,TGTGCCACCAGCAGGCGGGGCACCGGGGAGCTGTTTTTT,CATSRRGTGELFF
TRBJ1-5,NA,TRBV3-1,NA,TGTGCCAGCAGCCAAGGCCGGAATAGCAATCAGCCCCAGCATTTT,CASSQGRNSNQPQHF
TRBJ1-1,NA,TRBV5-1,NA,TGCGCCAGCAGCTTTGATAACACTGAAGCTTTCTTT,CASSFDNTEAFF
TRBJ2-7,TRBD2,TRBV7-9,once,TGTGCCAGCAGACCGGGACTAGCGGGGGGAGAGCAGTACTTC,CASRPGLAGGEQYF
TRBJ2-7,NA,TRBV27,NA,TGTGCCAGCAGTTTATTGGGTGCAGGCCGCTCCTACGAGCAGTACTTC,CASSLLGAGRSYEQYF